Listed below are T cell receptor beta chains from one sample, sequenced in a study of blood T cell repertoires in COVID-19. Assay used: immunoSEQ multiplex PCR; TCRdb lists only in-frame clones, some missing. Seen here are roughly 88,000 clones, 75% to 90% observed once, and the top ten hold approximately 16%. Sequenced sample: peripheral blood. The receptors shown here come from a woman at least 80 years old with active or convalescent COVID-19. Each CDR3 is given with its conserved first and last residue. D genes are given only for firm matches. Clone size is shown for a subset of rows, as once, few, many or a class of expanded clone.

CDR3 DNA | CDR3 protein | clone size | D gene | J gene | V gene
TGTGCCAGCAGCGTAGGCTTTGTAGGGGCTAATGAAAAACTGTTTTTT | CASSVGFVGANEKLFF | few | NA | TRBJ1-4 | TRBV9
TGTGCCAGCAGCGTACGGGGACAGGGTGAATCACCCCTCCACTTT | CASSVRGQGESPLHF | NA | TRBD1 | TRBJ1-6 | TRBV9
TGTGCCAGCTCACCAATTACCGGGACAGTTGTAGTTGGCTACACCTTC | CASSPITGTVVVGYTF | NA | TRBD1 | TRBJ1-2 | TRBV18
TGTGCCAGCAGTGCTAGCGGATCCTACGAGCAGTACTTC | CASSASGSYEQYF | NA | TRBD2 | TRBJ2-7 | TRBV2
TGTGCCAGCAGCTTAGAGGAGAACTATGGCTACACCTTC | CASSLEENYGYTF | NA | NA | TRBJ1-2 | TRBV7-2
TGTGCCAGCAGCCCCACGTGGACAGGGCTGAACTATGGCTACACCTTC | CASSPTWTGLNYGYTF | many | TRBD1 | TRBJ1-2 | TRBV6-6
TGTGCCAGCAGCCAGGGTATACTAGCGGGGGACCCCAGGGAGACCCAGTACTTC | CASSQGILAGDPRETQYF | NA | TRBD2 | TRBJ2-5 | TRBV3-1/TRBV3-2
TGTGCCAGCAGCCAACTCCTTTTCACAGGGGGCCGAGAGACCCAGTACTTC | CASSQLLFTGGRETQYF | NA | TRBD1 | TRBJ2-5 | TRBV14
TGTGCCAGCACCCCCCTAGGGGTGAACACCGGGGAGCTGTTTTTT | CASTPLGVNTGELFF | NA | NA | TRBJ2-2 | TRBV11-2
TGTGCCAGCAGCTTTTGGACTAGCGGGGGTAATGAGCAGTTCTTC | CASSFWTSGGNEQFF | NA | TRBD2 | TRBJ2-1 | TRBV5-8
TGCGCCAGCAGCTTGAGTCTTCGGGAGGGCTATGGCTACACCTTC | CASSLSLREGYGYTF | NA | NA | TRBJ1-2 | TRBV5-1
TGCGCCAGCAGCCAAGAAGCTGATACGCAGTATTTT | CASSQEADTQYF | NA | NA | TRBJ2-3 | TRBV4-1
TGTGCCAGCAGCTCTAGACAGGGGGCCGAGAATTCACCCCTCCACTTT | CASSSRQGAENSPLHF | NA | TRBD1 | TRBJ1-6 | TRBV7-2
TGTGCCAGTAGTATACTTCAGGGTGTAACCTACGAGCAGTACTTC | CASSILQGVTYEQYF | NA | NA | TRBJ2-7 | TRBV19
TGTGCCAGCAGTTCAGGGTACGGCTTCGCTGAAGCTTTCTTT | CASSSGYGFAEAFF | few | NA | TRBJ1-1 | TRBV2
TGCGCCAGCAGCCCGGGGGGGACAGGGTCGGATGGCTACACCTTC | CASSPGGTGSDGYTF | NA | TRBD1 | TRBJ1-2 | TRBV5-1
TGTGCCAGCAGTTCCCCCCGGGAGGGCAATCAGCCCCAGCATTTT | CASSSPREGNQPQHF | NA | NA | TRBJ1-5 | TRBV27
TGTGCCAGCAGTTACTCGCAGGGGGCCTACGAGCAGTACTTC | CASSYSQGAYEQYF | NA | TRBD1 | TRBJ2-7 | TRBV6-6
TGTGCCAGCAGCTTAGCGCGACTAGCGTCGTCCTACAATGAGCAGTTCTTC | CASSLARLASSYNEQFF | once | TRBD2 | TRBJ2-1 | TRBV7-8
TGTGCCAGCAGCTCCCGACTAGACCCAGATACGCAGTATTTT | CASSSRLDPDTQYF | NA | NA | TRBJ2-3 | TRBV7-6
TGTGCCAGCAGTTACTGGGGAGCAGAGACCCAGTACTTC | CASSYWGAETQYF | NA | NA | TRBJ2-5 | TRBV6-5
TGTGCCAGCAGATCCGGACAGGGGACCTATAATTCACCCCTCCACTTT | CASRSGQGTYNSPLHF | NA | TRBD1 | TRBJ1-6 | TRBV2
TGTGCCAGCAGTTCCGGGACAGGGGGCACTGAAGCTTTCTTT | CASSSGTGGTEAFF | NA | TRBD1 | TRBJ1-1 | TRBV6-5
TGTGCCAGCAGCCAAGTAAACGAGCAGTACTTC | CASSQVNEQYF | NA | NA | TRBJ2-7 | TRBV3-1/TRBV3-2
TGTGCCAGCATACAATCGGGGAGCATGAACACTGAAGCTTTCTTT | CASIQSGSMNTEAFF | NA | NA | TRBJ1-1 | TRBV7-9
TGTGCCAGCAGCCCACAGGGCTCTGGAAACACCATATATTTT | CASSPQGSGNTIYF | NA | NA | TRBJ1-3 | TRBV7-2
TGCAGCGTTTCGACAGGGGCCCCCCGTCGTGAGCAGTACTTC | CSVSTGAPRREQYF | NA | TRBD1 | TRBJ2-7 | TRBV29-1
TGTGCCAGCAGCTTACAAGCGGGACAGGCTGAAGCTTTCTTT | CASSLQAGQAEAFF | once | TRBD1 | TRBJ1-1 | TRBV7-8
TGTGCCAGCAGTGCTACTAGGAATGGGAGAGATCCCCAGTACTTC | CASSATRNGRDPQYF | NA | NA | TRBJ2-5 | TRBV2
TGTGCCAGCAGCTTCGGGCAGGGGGAAGAGACCCAGTACTTC | CASSFGQGEETQYF | NA | TRBD1 | TRBJ2-5 | TRBV11-2
TGTGCCAGCAGTTTAGCTACAGGGCATCATCAGCCCCAGCATTTT | CASSLATGHHQPQHF | NA | NA | TRBJ1-5 | TRBV28
TGTGCCAGCAGTGAAAGGGGGCGACAAGGGGGGACCCAGTACTTC | CASSERGRQGGTQYF | NA | TRBD1 | TRBJ2-5 | TRBV2
TGCAGCGTGCAACAGGGGGAGGGTGAAAAACTGTTTTTT | CSVQQGEGEKLFF | NA | TRBD1 | TRBJ1-4 | TRBV29-1
TGTGCCACCTGGGGGCGTACTAATGAAAAACTGTTTTTT | CATWGRTNEKLFF | once | NA | TRBJ1-4 | TRBV6-4
TGTGCCAGCAGCGTGGACAGGGTGGAGACCCAGTACTTC | CASSVDRVETQYF | NA | TRBD1 | TRBJ2-5 | TRBV2
TGTGCCTGGACGCTAGGCCACGGCTATGAGCAGTTCTTC | CAWTLGHGYEQFF | few | NA | TRBJ2-1 | TRBV30
TGTGCCAGCAGTTTAGTTGGGCTGTACGAGCAGTACTTC | CASSLVGLYEQYF | NA | NA | TRBJ2-7 | TRBV28
TGTGCCAGCAGCCAAGATATCGGTACCGCTGAAGCTTTCTTT | CASSQDIGTAEAFF | NA | NA | TRBJ1-1 | TRBV3-1/TRBV3-2
TGTGCCAGCAGTTTTCAGAGGTTGGTGAGCACAGATACGCAGTATTTT | CASSFQRLVSTDTQYF | NA | NA | TRBJ2-3 | TRBV6-5
TGTGCCAGCAGCCAAGCGGGAGCCCTTAACCGCGAGCAGTACTTC | CASSQAGALNREQYF | NA | NA | TRBJ2-7 | TRBV3-1/TRBV3-2
TGTGCCAGTAGTACCCACAGGGCAACTAATGAAAAACTGTTTTTT | CASSTHRATNEKLFF | NA | NA | TRBJ1-4 | TRBV19
TGTGCCAGCAGCCTCCACGGGACAACATCCTACGAGCAGTACTTC | CASSLHGTTSYEQYF | NA | NA | TRBJ2-7 | TRBV7-9
TGTGCCAGTAGTTTCCGGGACTTCGGCCTTGAGCAGTTCTTC | CASSFRDFGLEQFF | NA | NA | TRBJ2-1 | TRBV19
TGTGCCAGCAGCTTAGCGGGTTATAATTCACCCCTCCACTTT | CASSLAGYNSPLHF | NA | NA | TRBJ1-6 | TRBV7-3
TGTGCCAGTAGTCAAAGACAGAACACTGAAGCTTTCTTT | CASSQRQNTEAFF | NA | NA | TRBJ1-1 | TRBV19
TGCGCCAGCAGCCGGGGAGATCCAACTAATGAAAAACTGTTTTTT | CASSRGDPTNEKLFF | NA | NA | TRBJ1-4 | TRBV4-3
TGTGCCACTTTTTTGGGACAGGGCGCTGACTATGGCTACACCTTC | CATFLGQGADYGYTF | NA | TRBD1 | TRBJ1-2 | TRBV19
TGTGCCAGCACTGTGACAGGGGGGAACACTGAAGCTTTCTTT | CASTVTGGNTEAFF | large | TRBD1 | TRBJ1-1 | TRBV6-6
TGTGCCAGCCGCCCCCGGCTAGCGGGGGAGACCCAGTACTTC | CASRPRLAGETQYF | NA | TRBD2 | TRBJ2-5 | TRBV7-8
TGTGCCAGCAGGGGGACTAGTCAAGAGACCCAGTACTTC | CASRGTSQETQYF | NA | TRBD2 | TRBJ2-5 | TRBV2